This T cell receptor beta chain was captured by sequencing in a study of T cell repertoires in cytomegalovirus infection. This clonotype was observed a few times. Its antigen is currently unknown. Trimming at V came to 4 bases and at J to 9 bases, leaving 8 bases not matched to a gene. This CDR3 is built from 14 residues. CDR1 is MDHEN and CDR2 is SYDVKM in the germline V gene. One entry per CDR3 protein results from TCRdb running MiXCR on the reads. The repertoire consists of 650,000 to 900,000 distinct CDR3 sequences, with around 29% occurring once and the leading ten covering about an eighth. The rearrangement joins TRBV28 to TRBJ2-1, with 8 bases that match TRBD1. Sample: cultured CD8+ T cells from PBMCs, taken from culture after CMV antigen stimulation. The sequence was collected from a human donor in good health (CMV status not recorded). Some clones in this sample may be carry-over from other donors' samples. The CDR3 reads CASSSPSGGGEQFF. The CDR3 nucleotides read TGTGCCAGCAGTTCACCCTCAGGGGGCGGTGAGCAGTTCTTC.